Shown below are 18 T cell receptor beta chains from a single sample sequenced in a study of T cells in women clearing cervical HPV infection (dated by TCRdb to the late 2010s). Receptor libraries were prepared by the immunoSEQ multiplex PCR assay. TCRdb retrieved this table from immuneACCESS and kept in-frame rearrangements only. Not all clones are present; in checked studies, unresolved V genes account for under half, and no reason is known for the remainder. This sample's listing comprises roughly 48,000 clones. Together, the top ten hold around 1.5% of the sample. Sequencing was done on a sample of blood buffy coat. The receptors stem from a woman between 18 and 70 years old with a cervical HPV16 infection that either progressed to CIN3+ or cleared (not recorded which).

CDR3: CASTATSGRAPYNEQFF. Incomplete CDR3 DNA: TGTGCCAGCACAGCGACTAGCGGGAGGGCCCCCTACAATGAG. The chain joins TRBV25-1 to TRBJ2-1; 14 bases fit TRBD2. The read ends 3 residues early relative to the CDR3; the germline J gene fills the gap. The germline V gene encodes CDR1 MGHDK and CDR2 SYGVNS. The CDR3 loop spans 17 amino acids. The J segment lost 2 bases and the V segment lost 7 bases, leaving 7 bases of the junction unmatched.

In the case of this clone: The sequenced fragment ends 3 residues before the CDR3 boundary, so the rest is inferred from the germline J gene. The chain links TRBV28 to TRBJ1-2; possibly TRBD1 for D (6 bases). Germline V lookup: CDR1 MDHEN, CDR2 SYDVKM. Deletions cut 2 bases from V and 4 bases from J, with 20 bases between. This CDR3 comprises 17 residues. The CDR3 DNA, read in part, is TGTGCCAGCAGTTTACCTCCGTCCAGGGGCGCGGTCTATGGC. This gives the protein CASSLPPSRGAVYG. The full-length CDR3 reads as CASSLPPSRGAVYGYTF.

With respect to this clone: Sequencing ends 3 residues short of the CDR3 end; the germline J gene provides the rest. The V gene is TRBV30, the J gene TRBJ1-4, with unresolved D. Trimming left V 1 base short and J 5 bases short, with 17 bases between. This CDR3 contains 16 residues. Per the germline V gene, CDR1 is GTSNPN and CDR2 is SVGIG (reference sequence). CDR3 bases read: TGTGCCTGGAGTGAAGAGACCGGGGTCAGAAATGAAAAA. Its translation: CAWSEETGVRNEK. The CDR3 in full is CAWSEETGVRNEKLFF.

The sequenced part of the CDR3 DNA is TGTGCCAGCCAACTTGGGGGCAGCCGAGGCACTGAA. The encoded protein is CASQLGGSRGTE. In full, the CDR3 is CASQLGGSRGTEAFF. The chain uses TRBV5-4 and TRBJ1-1; weak D call: TRBD1 (6 bases). The read ends 3 residues early relative to the CDR3; the germline J gene fills the gap. Per germline, CDR1 SGHNT and CDR2 YYREEE (reference sequence). The CDR3 has 15 amino acids. The ends were cut back, 7 bases at V and 4 bases at J, with 20 bases in the middle.

Concerning this clone itself: The read ends 3 residues early relative to the CDR3; the germline J gene fills the gap. V gene TRBV29-1 combines with J gene TRBJ1-2; D gene uncertain. Between the trimmed V and J ends, which lost 0 bases and 0 bases, there was a span of 5 bases. The CDR3 covers 13 residues. Germline CDR1 and CDR2: SQVTM and ANQGSEA. The covered CDR3 bases are TGCAGCGTTGAAGACAGAACTAACTATGGC. Encoded protein: CSVEDRTNYG. Given in full, the CDR3 is CSVEDRTNYGYTF. The full variable domain, its missing parts supplied by reference TRBV29-1 and TRBJ1-2, is SAVISQKPSRDICQRGTSLTIQCQVDSQVTMMFWYRQQPGQSLTLIATANQGSEATYESGFVIDKFPISRPNLTFSTLTVSNMSPEDSSIYLCSVEDRTNYGYTFGSGTRLTVV.

By frequency, this clone registers medium-sized (0.01 to 0.1%). From the germline J gene comes the end of the CDR3, since the read stops 3 residues before it. V is TRBV28 and J is TRBJ2-7; D is ambiguous. V was pared by 10 bases and J by 1 base, with 11 bases between. CDR1 and CDR2 from the germline V gene are MDHEN and SYDVKM. This CDR3 region has 12 residues. The CDR3 bases that were read are TGTGCCATCAGCAGTTTTTCCTACGAG. This gives the protein CAISSFSYE. In full, the CDR3 is CAISSFSYEQYF.

Of note for this clone: The read falls 3 residues short of the CDR3 end, and the missing part is taken from the germline J gene. This chain uses TRBV5-1 with TRBJ1-1; possible D gene TRBD1, 5 bases. Germline V gene lookup returns CDR1 SGHRS and CDR2 YFSETQ. The CDR3 loop spans 14 amino acids. V lost 3 bases and J lost 4, with 13 bases in between. CDR3 bases read: TGCGCCAGCAGCTCCCCAGGGCCGAGCACTGAA. Amino acid sequence: CASSSPGPSTE. The CDR3, in full, reads CASSSPGPSTEAFF.

Notes on this clone: The CDR3 goes on 3 residues after the read ends, and that part is filled in from the germline J gene. V usage is TRBV11-2 and J usage is TRBJ2-1; perhaps TRBD2 as D (5 bases). V dropped 4 bases and J dropped 9 bases, with 13 bases sitting between them. CDR1 and CDR2 (germline): SGHAT, FQNNGV. The CDR3 sequence is 13 residues long. The CDR3 bases that were read are TGTGCCAGCAGCTCCTTGGATGAGGGTGAG. It is translated as CASSSLDEGE. The complete CDR3 reads CASSSLDEGEQFF.

To note about this clone: The CDR3 extends 3 residues past the end of the read, so its final part is completed from the germline J gene. V is TRBV20-1 and J is TRBJ2-7, with TRBD1 identical over 11 bases. Losses at the gene ends were 6 bases for V and 2 bases for J; bases not matched to a gene: 9. Germline V CDR1 and CDR2: DFQATT, SNEGSKA (reference sequence). This CDR3 contains 15 residues. CDR3 DNA, as far as it was read: TGCAGTGCCATTCCCGGGACAGGGGGACCCTACGAG. Amino acids: CSAIPGTGGPYE. The CDR3 as a whole reads CSAIPGTGGPYEQYF.

The DNA read from the CDR3 is TGCGCCAGCAGGAGACAGGGGGCGTTGAACACTGAA. Translated, it gives CASRRQGALNTE. The complete CDR3 reads CASRRQGALNTEAFF. The chain employs TRBV5-1 and TRBJ1-1, with 10 bases aligning to TRBD1. The read ends 3 residues early relative to the CDR3; the germline J gene fills the gap. The CDR3 has 15 residues. Germline V gene sequence: CDR1 SGHRS, CDR2 YFSETQ. Losses at the gene ends were 5 bases for V and 0 bases for J; bases not matched to a gene: 4.

As regards this clone: Sequencing ends 3 residues short of the CDR3 end; the germline J gene provides the rest. This sequence joins TRBV2 and TRBJ2-7; a weak D match, TRBD1 (5 bases). CDR1 is SNHLY, CDR2 FYNNEI, per germline. The CDR3 is made up of 12 amino acids. V was clipped by 6 bases and J by 6 bases, with 12 bases between them. Incomplete CDR3 DNA: TGTGCCAGCAGCCATCTTAGGGGCGAG. This sequence encodes CASSHLRGE. The entire CDR3 sequence reads CASSHLRGEQYF.

About this clone itself: Read sequence stops 3 residues before the CDR3 end, and the germline J gene provides the missing end. The V call is TRBV3-1 (or the pseudogene TRBV3-2), the J call TRBJ2-3, with 7 bases identical to TRBD1. Germline trimming cut 4 bases from V and 4 bases from J; bases unmatched to any gene: 5. From germline, CDR1 is LGHDT and CDR2 YNNKEL (reference sequence). The CDR3 contains 14 residues. Partial CDR3 DNA: TGTGCCAGCAGCCTCGGACAGGTGGCAGATACG. As protein: CASSLGQVADT. The full CDR3 protein reads CASSLGQVADTQYF.

As to this clone: The sequenced fragment ends 3 residues before the CDR3 boundary, so the rest is inferred from the germline J gene. The V gene is TRBV5-5, the J gene TRBJ1-1; D is ambiguous. Trimming removed 4 bases at V and 4 bases at J, with 11 bases between. CDR1 and CDR2 (germline): SGHKS, YYEKEE (reference sequence). The CDR3 is made up of 13 amino acids. CDR3 loop: CASSPSTVTEAFF. The CDR3 bases that were read are TGTGCCAGCAGCCCCTCAACGGTCACTGAA.

As regards this clone: The CDR3 end lies 3 residues beyond the end of the read and is filled in from the germline J gene. The rearrangement joins TRBV14 to TRBJ2-1; 7 bases line up with TRBD1. CDR3 length: 14 residues. CDR1 is SGHDN, CDR2 FVKESK, per germline. The trim removed 0 bases at V and 7 bases at J, leaving 3 bases unmatched. The sequenced part of the CDR3 DNA is TGTGCCAGCAGCCAAGAGACAGGGTGGAATGAG. It codes for CASSQETGWNE. The complete CDR3 sequence is CASSQETGWNEQFF. Complete variable domain (other parts from reference TRBV14 and TRBJ2-1): EAGVTQFPSHSVIEKGQTVTLRCDPISGHDNLYWYRRVMGKEIKFLLHFVKESKQDESGMPNNRFLAERTGGTYSTLKVQPAELEDSGVYFCASSQETGWNEQFFGPGTRLTVL.

Details on this clone: The read halts 3 residues ahead of the CDR3 end, with the missing end drawn from the germline J gene. The chain couples TRBV5-1 to TRBJ2-1, with 12 bases that match TRBD2. The CDR3 runs to 15 residues. V gave up 6 bases and J gave up 6 bases; unmatched junction bases: 7. Germline CDR1 and CDR2: SGHRS and YFSETQ. CDR3 residues: CASTRTSGNSNEQFF. The part of the CDR3 DNA that was read is TGCGCCAGCACCCGGACTAGCGGGAATTCCAATGAG.

In the case of this clone: The read terminates 3 residues ahead of where the CDR3 ends, so the germline J gene completes it. The V and J genes are TRBV6-2 or TRBV6-3 and TRBJ2-7; 8 nucleotides agree with TRBD2. The CDR3 totals 15 residues. The germline gives CDR1 MNHEY, CDR2 SVGEGT. V dropped 3 bases and J dropped 5; count of bases not matched to a gene: 9. This CDR3 reads CASSYAGGHHHEQYF. Partial CDR3 DNA: TGTGCCAGCAGTTATGCGGGGGGACATCATCACGAG.

As concerns this clone: Read data end 3 residues before the CDR3 end; the end is taken from the germline J gene. The chain couples TRBV20-1 to TRBJ2-3; TRBD2 aligns across 8 bases. The CDR3 has 13 residues. Germline CDR1 DFQATT, CDR2 SNEGSKA (reference sequence). J was trimmed by 4 bases and V by 3 bases; bases with no gene match: 3. CDR3 DNA (partial): TGCAGTGCTAGGTGGACTAGCCCAGATACG. Its translation is CSARWTSPDT. The entire CDR3 reads CSARWTSPDTQYF.

As concerns this clone: The CDR3 end is not reached by the read, which stops 3 residues before it; the germline J gene fills it in. This sequence joins TRBV6-1 and TRBJ1-5; D ambiguous. This CDR3 has 14 residues. V was shortened by 3 bases and J by 3 bases, with 9 bases between the two germline ends. CDR1 and CDR2 from the germline V gene are MNHNS and SASEGT. CDR3 bases read: TGTGCCAGCAGTGAGTCGGGTCCCAATCAGCCC. Translated: CASSESGPNQP. The full CDR3 sequence reads CASSESGPNQPQHF.